The clone carrying this T cell receptor beta chain was counted only a few times. Its specificity is not known. This sample is part of a study of identical twins. General observations from the study: Abundant cord blood beta clonotypes carried fewer insertions; memory repertoires showed none. The conclusions drew on cross-sectional statistical analysis instead of tracking the same donors. Models underestimated out-of-frame TCR alpha sharing in monozygotic twins.

Each CDR3 protein is one row after TCRdb ran MiXCR on the 5' RACE reads. Of more than 1.5 million distinct CDR3 sequences in the sample, about 32% are singletons; the top ten hold over 0.25%. This CDR3 has 12 residues. V was clipped by 6 bases and J by 6 bases, with 12 bases between them. Germline CDR1 LGHDT, CDR2 YNNKEL (reference sequence). The specimen sequenced was cord blood. This clonotype originated in a newborn girl in good health. J is TRBJ2-7 and V is TRBV3-1; D possibly corresponds to TRBD1 (6 bases). The CDR3 region has the DNA TGTGCCAGCAGTCACAGGGATCGCGAGCAGTACTTC. Its protein product is CASSHRDREQYF.